This T cell receptor (beta chain) was sequenced for a study of T cell responses to AZD1222 COVID-19 vaccine. Findings and limits, study-wide: Vaccine-associated CD4 TCRs spanned spike, dominant at 160-218 and 743-854. Donors, mostly white British, included more females; clonal diversity was possibly underestimated. Reports say nearly half of spike-specific TCRs go after unmutated variant regions.

Germline V gene lookup returns CDR1 LNHNV and CDR2 YYDKDF (reference sequence). The CDR3 has 15 residues. V was clipped by 5 bases and J by 2 bases; unmatched bases: 7. Assay: immunoSEQ multiplex PCR; the TCRdb copy retains only in-frame clones and omits some. The table lists approximately 150,000 clones, around 90% of them singletons. Comment on this clone: As yet, its antigen is unknown.

Sample: peripheral blood, taken on day 0 of AZD1222 vaccination. This chain links TRBV15 with TRBJ1-1; the match to TRBD1 covers 8 bases. The sequence was collected from an adult in good health. The CDR3 loop reads CATSGHTGGNTEAFF. The DNA for the CDR3 is TGTGCCACCAGCGGACACACAGGGGGTAACACTGAAGCTTTCTTT.